Listed here are 26 T cell receptor beta chains from one sample, sequenced in a study of cytomegalovirus exposure and HLA in healthy donors. Primers included in the PCR were 60 Vbeta and 13 Jbeta primers. Profiled with immunoSEQ multiplex PCR; TCRdb holds only in-frame clones, not every one. Here the sample spans 150,000 to 200,000 clones, approximately 81% being singletons. Material for sequencing was PBMCs. The receptors shown here come from a woman in her 30s in good health and CMV-seronegative.

Concerning this clone itself: At one of its ends the junction is not consistent with the germline gene, which may arise from a read error. This chain uses TRBV7-9 with TRBJ2-1; 8 bases are a match to TRBD2. The germline V gene has CDR1 SEHNR and CDR2 FQNEAQ (reference sequence). The CDR3 has 14 amino acids. The CDR3 sequence: CSSGGGGAYNEQFF. The CDR3 DNA is TGTTCCAGCGGGGGAGGGGGGGCTTACAATGAGCAGTTCTTC.

The chain employs TRBV2 and TRBJ2-7, with 7 positions matching TRBD1. The V and J ends lost 7 bases and 7 bases, in that order; junction bases with no gene match: 4. Germline V gives CDR1 SNHLY, CDR2 FYNNEI. The CDR3 sequence is 11 residues long. The CDR3 region is CASKGGGEQYF. CDR3 DNA sequence: TGTGCCAGCAAAGGGGGCGGAGAGCAGTACTTC.

The chain joins TRBV28 to TRBJ1-2; D gene unclear. CDR1 and CDR2 (germline): MDHEN, SYDVKM. This CDR3 region has 14 residues. The V gene lost 5 bases and the J gene lost 4 bases, with 14 bases spanning the gap. CDR3 amino acids: CASSTPGRGYGYTF. For the CDR3, the DNA is TGTGCCAGCAGTACCCCTGGGCGTGGCTATGGCTACACCTTC.

The V and J genes are TRBV10-3 and TRBJ2-7; 8 bases align to TRBD1. CDR1 and CDR2 from the germline V gene are ENHRY and SYGVKD. The CDR3 spans 12 residues. V lost 10 bases to trimming and J lost 3 bases; unmatched junction nucleotides: 5. CDR3 residues: CATGQGIYEQYF. The CDR3 DNA reads TGTGCCACCGGACAGGGTATCTACGAGCAGTACTTC.

The V gene is TRBV7-9, the J gene TRBJ1-2; no reliable D call. Germline V CDR1 and CDR2: SEHNR, FQNEAQ (reference sequence). The CDR3 is made up of 12 amino acids. V lost 4 bases and J lost 6, with 9 bases in between. CDR3 sequence: CASSSQWHGYTF. Here the CDR3 DNA reads TGTGCCAGCAGCTCCCAGTGGCATGGCTACACCTTC. Variable domain in full (rest from reference TRBV7-9 and TRBJ1-2): DTGVSQNPRHKITKRGQNVTFRCDPISEHNRLYWYRQTLGQGPEFLTYFQNEAQLEKSRLLSDRFSAERPKGSFSTLEIQRTEQGDSAMYLCASSSQWHGYTFGSGTRLTVV.

The rearrangement uses TRBV18 and TRBJ2-7; D is perhaps TRBD2 (5 bases). Looked up from germline, CDR1 is KGHSH and CDR2 is LQKENI. CDR3 length: 15 amino acids. V lost 2 bases and J lost 0, with 11 bases in between. The CDR3 protein is CASSPGGRSSYEQYF. The CDR3 nucleotides are TGTGCCAGCTCACCAGGAGGTCGTAGCTCCTACGAGCAGTACTTC.

The chain links TRBV9 to TRBJ2-7; 10 bases are a match to TRBD2. In germline, CDR1 is SGDLS, CDR2 YYNGEE. The V segment lost 0 bases and the J segment 5 bases; nucleotides outside the gene matches: 5. There are 15 residues in the CDR3. For the CDR3, the DNA is TGTGCCAGCAGCGTAGGAATAGCGGGGGGCCACGAGCAGTACTTC. The encoded protein is CASSVGIAGGHEQYF.

The chain is built from TRBV6-1 and TRBJ2-7, with D hard to call. V lost 7 bases, J lost 0 bases, and 13 bases lay in between. The CDR3 runs 14 residues. Germline CDR1 MNHNS, CDR2 SASEGT. The CDR3: CASTTTITSYEQYF. The CDR3 DNA is TGTGCCAGCACCACAACAATTACCTCCTACGAGCAGTACTTC.

The V and J genes are TRBV5-1 and TRBJ1-3; TRBD1 agrees at 8 bases. The length of the CDR3 is 18 residues. Germline V gene data show CDR1 as SGHRS and CDR2 as YFSETQ. V lost 0 bases and J lost 0; bases outside the gene matches: 8. The CDR3 coding sequence is TGCGCCAGCAGCTTGGCCCCGGGACAGGCTGACTCTGGAAACACCATATATTTT. Translation: CASSLAPGQADSGNTIYF.

V is TRBV19 and J is TRBJ1-2; 10 bases agree with TRBD1. The V segment lost 8 bases and the J segment 3 bases; nucleotides outside the gene matches: 3. From germline, CDR1 is LNHDA and CDR2 SQIVND (reference sequence). The CDR3 is 13 residues long. The CDR3 sequence: CASAGTGDYGYTF. The CDR3 DNA reads TGTGCCAGTGCCGGGACAGGGGACTATGGCTACACCTTC.

The J gene is TRBJ2-1, the V gene TRBV5-1, with 7 bases lining up with TRBD2. J was trimmed by 3 bases and V by 5 bases; bases with no gene match: 8. Germline-derived CDR1 and CDR2 are SGHRS and YFSETQ. The CDR3 consists of 15 residues. The CDR3 bases are TGCGCCAGCAGTCCACGGGGGGTTTTCTACAATGAGCAGTTCTTC. Amino acid sequence: CASSPRGVFYNEQFF.

The V gene is TRBV23-1, the J gene TRBJ1-4, with 9 nucleotides matching TRBD1. TRBV23-1 is an open reading frame whose function is uncertain. CDR3 size: 17 residues. Germline trimming cut 0 bases from V and 7 bases from J; bases unmatched to any gene: 9. The CDR3 sequence: CASSQSGTQGAAEKLFF. In nucleotides, the CDR3 is TGCGCCAGCAGTCAATCGGGTACACAGGGGGCGGCTGAAAAACTGTTTTTT.

This clone was picked up one time. V and J are TRBV7-2 and TRBJ2-2; D ambiguous. Per germline, CDR1 SGHTA and CDR2 FQGNSA. The CDR3 is 12 residues long. Trimming pared 2 bases from V and 8 bases from J, leaving 6 bases between. CDR3 coding DNA: TGTGCCAGCAGCTTACTTTTGGGGGAGCTGTTTTTT. This gives the protein CASSLLLGELFF.

This chain uses TRBV7-2 with TRBJ2-2, with 10 nucleotides matching TRBD1. The CDR3 is made up of 16 amino acids. From germline, CDR1 is SGHTA and CDR2 FQGNSA. Trimming removed 5 bases from V and 4 bases from J; junction bases left unmatched: 7. DNA for the CDR3: TGTGCCAGCAGCAACCCCGGGACAGGGGCCACCGGGGAGCTGTTTTTT. Residues: CASSNPGTGATGELFF.

The CDR3 sequence is CASSGDRGRGGELFF. Written as DNA, the CDR3 is TGTGCCAGCAGCGGCGACAGGGGGCGCGGCGGGGAGCTGTTTTTT. V usage is TRBV9 and J usage is TRBJ2-2; 10 nucleotides line up with TRBD1. Germline V gives CDR1 SGDLS, CDR2 YYNGEE. The CDR3 length is 15 residues. V shed 3 bases and J 7 bases; nucleotides not matched to a gene: 6.

This clone was detected a few times. The V gene is TRBV29-1, the J gene TRBJ2-3; 7 positions agree with TRBD1. The CDR3 length is 14 residues. The V gene's germline CDR1 is SQVTM and CDR2 ANQGSEA. Trimming cost V 6 bases and J 0 bases; bases outside gene matches: 6. DNA of the CDR3: TGCAGCGTCAGACAGGGAGCTAGCACAGATACGCAGTATTTT. It translates to CSVRQGASTDTQYF.

The V gene is TRBV10-3, the J gene TRBJ1-6; tentative D call: TRBD1 (5 bases). CDR3 length equals 14 residues. CDR1 and CDR2 (germline): ENHRY, SYGVKD. Trimming left V 4 bases short and J 7 bases short, with 11 bases between. The CDR3 loop is CAISVQGQNSPLHF. The CDR3 nucleotides read TGTGCCATCAGTGTCCAGGGCCAGAATTCACCCCTCCACTTT.

The chain employs TRBV4-1 and TRBJ2-1; 11 nucleotides align to TRBD2. Unmatched junction bases numbered 11, after V lost 4 bases and J lost 9 bases. CDR3 length: 16 amino acids. Germline V CDR1 and CDR2: MGHRA, YSYEKL. This CDR3 is CASSPYLAGGPSEQFF. DNA for the CDR3: TGCGCCAGCAGCCCTTACTTAGCGGGGGGGCCAAGTGAGCAGTTCTTC.

This clone was observed a handful of times. The chain employs TRBV18 and TRBJ1-3, with TRBD1 identical over 8 bases. The length of the CDR3 is 15 residues. Germline CDR1 and CDR2: KGHSH and LQKENI. The V segment lost 2 bases and the J segment 0 bases; nucleotides outside the gene matches: 0. Here the CDR3 reads CASSPTGGSGNTIYF. The CDR3, as DNA: TGTGCCAGCTCACCAACAGGGGGCTCTGGAAACACCATATATTTT. The variable domain in full, completed from reference TRBV18 and TRBJ1-3, reads NAGVMQNPRHLVRRRGQEARLRCSPMKGHSHVYWYRQLPEEGLKFMVYLQKENIIDESGMPKERFSAEFPKEGPSILRIQQVVRGDSAAYFCASSPTGGSGNTIYFGEGSWLTVV.

The V gene is TRBV19, the J gene TRBJ1-3; D is undetermined. CDR1 is LNHDA, CDR2 SQIVND, per germline (reference sequence). The CDR3 is 13 amino acids. Trimming pared 7 bases from V and 1 base from J, leaving 8 bases between. The CDR3 sequence: CASTHGSGNTIYF. The DNA for the CDR3 is TGTGCCAGTACCCACGGGTCTGGAAACACCATATATTTT.

The V gene is TRBV16, the J gene TRBJ1-1; D is possibly TRBD1 (5 bases). Germline-derived CDR1 and CDR2 are KGHSY and FQNENV. V was shortened by 8 bases and J by 0 bases, with 10 bases between the two germline ends. The CDR3 has 13 residues. CDR3 sequence: CASLQGLNTEAFF. DNA for the CDR3: TGTGCCAGCCTCCAGGGTCTGAACACTGAAGCTTTCTTT. The full variable domain, its missing parts supplied by reference TRBV16 and TRBJ1-1, is GEEVAQTPKHLVRGEGQKAKLYCAPIKGHSYVFWYQQVLKNEFKFLISFQNENVFDETGMPKERFSAKCLPNSPCSLEIQATKLEDSAVYFCASLQGLNTEAFFGQGTRLTVV.

This clone was seen only once. The chain recombines TRBV4-1 with TRBJ2-7; TRBD1 might be the D (6 bases). The CDR3 spans 12 residues. Germline lookup yields CDR1 MGHRA and CDR2 YSYEKL. The V end was cut by 3 bases, the J end by 7 bases, with 10 bases between. The CDR3 region has the DNA TGCGCCAGCAGCCAGTTACAGGGTGAGCAGTACTTC. It codes for CASSQLQGEQYF.

CDR3 bases: TGTGCCAGCGGGGTAAGACGGGGGGGCGGGAATACGCAGTATTTT. Its protein is CASGVRRGGGNTQYF. This chain links TRBV27 with TRBJ2-3; 8 positions match TRBD2. This CDR3 is built from 15 residues. Trimming took 8 bases from V and 7 from J; bases not matched to a gene: 14. Germline V lookup: CDR1 MNHEY, CDR2 SMNVEV (reference sequence).

This rearrangement joins TRBV5-1 to TRBJ2-5; 8 nucleotides line up with TRBD1. The CDR3 consists of 14 residues. V lost 5 bases, J lost 2 bases, and 5 bases stayed unmatched. Germline loops: CDR1 SGHRS, CDR2 YFSETQ. The CDR3 reads CASRTGAGQETQYF. DNA for the CDR3: TGCGCCAGCAGGACAGGGGCGGGACAAGAGACCCAGTACTTC.

This clone was recorded a few times. The rearrangement joins TRBV4-1 to TRBJ1-3, with a tentative D call TRBD1 (5 bases). This CDR3 region has 13 residues. V shed 4 bases and J shed 4 bases, with 8 bases lying between them. Germline CDR1 is MGHRA and CDR2 is YSYEKL. The chain's CDR3 is CASSRGAGNTIYF. CDR3 bases: TGCGCCAGCAGCCGCGGGGCCGGAAACACCATATATTTT.

The chain carries TRBV23-1 and TRBJ2-1, with a weak D call TRBD2 (6 bases). TRBV23-1 belongs to the ORF category, with a function that is uncertain. V was trimmed by 4 bases and J by 0 bases, leaving 25 bases between them. The CDR3 consists of 20 residues. The CDR3 sequence: CASSRNLPSGASSSYNEQFF. The CDR3 DNA follows: TGCGCCAGCAGTCGCAACCTACCCTCGGGAGCGAGTAGCTCCTACAATGAGCAGTTCTTC.